These T cell receptor beta chains were read from a single sample in a study of blood T cell repertoires in COVID-19. Some clones are missing from TCRdb's copy, which holds only in-frame ones; the method was immunoSEQ multiplex PCR. Of about 48,000 clones in the sample, approximately 88% were seen once. Sequenced material: peripheral blood. Receptors were obtained from a man between 65 and 85 years old with acute or convalescent COVID-19. CDR3s include the opening cysteine and the closing phenylalanine or tryptophan. Each record gives: J gene, V gene, clone size, D gene, CDR3 protein, CDR3 DNA. A D gene is named only where the DNA matches it firmly. Only part of the rows carry a size: once, few, many, or a class if the clone is expanded.

TRBJ2-1 | TRBV6-2/TRBV6-3 | NA | TRBD2 | CASSYSAGGRVAYNEQFF | TGTGCCAGCAGTTACTCTGCGGGGGGGCGGGTTGCCTACAATGAGCAGTTCTTC
TRBJ2-7 | TRBV7-2 | NA | TRBD1 | CASSLRDRGLEQYF | TGTGCCAGCAGCCTCCGGGACAGGGGGCTCGAGCAGTACTTC
TRBJ2-7 | TRBV7-2 | NA | NA | CASSLRRGPYEQYF | TGTGCCAGCAGCTTGCGGCGGGGCCCCTACGAGCAGTACTTC
TRBJ1-2 | TRBV6-5 | NA | TRBD1 | CASAGTDYGYTF | TGTGCCAGCGCCGGGACAGACTATGGCTACACCTTC
TRBJ1-4 | TRBV4-1 | NA | TRBD1 | CASSQVGTGYEKLFF | TGCGCCAGCAGCCAAGTAGGGACAGGGTATGAAAAACTGTTTTTT
TRBJ2-6 | TRBV28 | NA | NA | CASSLVGTISGANVLTF | TGTGCCAGCAGTTTGGTGGGTACTATTTCTGGGGCCAACGTCCTGACTTTC
TRBJ2-3 | TRBV6-5 | NA | NA | CASSSARPSTDTQYF | TGTGCCAGCAGTTCGGCCAGGCCCTCAACAGATACGCAGTATTTT
TRBJ2-7 | TRBV19 | NA | TRBD1 | CASSVNGQGRTYEQYF | TGTGCCAGTAGTGTTAACGGACAGGGAAGAACCTACGAGCAGTACTTC
TRBJ2-7 | TRBV11-3 | NA | NA | CASSSTGDEQYF | TGTGCCAGCAGCTCGACAGGTGACGAGCAGTACTTC
TRBJ1-5 | TRBV18 | NA | NA | CASSPNVGRGNQPQHF | TGTGCCAGCTCACCAAACGTGGGGCGCGGCAATCAGCCCCAGCATTTT
TRBJ1-2 | TRBV19 | NA | TRBD1 | CASSDRVGGYTF | TGTGCCAGTAGTGACAGGGTGGGAGGCTACACCTTC
TRBJ2-3 | TRBV19 | NA | TRBD2 | CASSTSRLAGGPLGLTDTQYF | TGTGCCAGTAGTACCTCCCGACTAGCGGGAGGGCCGTTAGGATTGACAGATACGCAGTATTTT
TRBJ2-7 | TRBV6-5 | NA | NA | CASSWASYEQYF | TGTGCCAGCAGTTGGGCCTCCTACGAGCAGTACTTC
TRBJ1-5 | TRBV5-1 | NA | TRBD1 | CASSPDRNQPQHF | TGCGCCAGCAGCCCGGACAGGAATCAGCCCCAGCATTTT
TRBJ1-2 | TRBV5-7 | NA | TRBD1 | CASSRDRVGYGYTF | TGTGCCAGCAGCAGGGACAGGGTAGGTTATGGCTACACCTTC
TRBJ1-2 | TRBV6-1 | NA | NA | CASSEATAYGYTF | TGTGCCAGCAGTGAAGCTACAGCTTATGGCTACACCTTC
TRBJ1-2 | TRBV5-1 | NA | TRBD1 | CASSAGTGGNGYTF | TGCGCCAGCAGCGCTGGGACAGGGGGAAATGGCTACACCTTC
TRBJ2-7 | TRBV6-5 | NA | NA | CASSPGRGSYEQYF | TGTGCCAGCAGCCCCGGCCGAGGGTCCTACGAGCAGTACTTC
TRBJ2-1 | TRBV10-2 | NA | NA | CASFVPSVYNEQFF | TGCGCCAGCTTCGTCCCTTCCGTTTACAATGAGCAGTTCTTC
TRBJ1-5 | TRBV11-2 | NA | NA | CASSLAGQGNQPQHF | TGTGCCAGCAGCTTAGCAGGGCAGGGCAATCAGCCCCAGCATTTT
TRBJ1-5 | TRBV5-1 | NA | NA | CASSLGQHNQPQHF | TGCGCCAGCAGCTTGGGACAGCACAATCAGCCCCAGCATTTT
TRBJ1-6 | TRBV5-5 | few | NA | CASSLSTALNSPLHF | TGTGCCAGCAGCTTGAGCACAGCCTTGAATTCACCCCTCCACTTT
TRBJ2-3 | TRBV9 | NA | TRBD2 | CASSVSGRTTDTQYF | TGTGCCAGCAGCGTAAGCGGGAGGACCACAGATACGCAGTATTTT
TRBJ1-3 | TRBV18 | NA | TRBD1 | CASSPGTGGSGNTIYF | TGTGCCAGCTCACCCGGGACAGGGGGAAGTGGAAACACCATATATTTT
TRBJ2-7 | TRBV11-2 | few | TRBD1 | CASRSGTDAYEQYF | TGTGCCAGCAGGTCCGGGACAGACGCCTACGAGCAGTACTTC
TRBJ1-3 | TRBV30 | NA | NA | CAWSPVIGNTIYF | TGTGCCTGGTCACCGGTAATAGGAAACACCATATATTTT
TRBJ2-1 | TRBV5-1 | NA | TRBD2 | CASSSRPSGGEQFF | TGCGCCAGCAGCTCCCGTCCGAGCGGGGGTGAGCAGTTCTTC
TRBJ2-2 | TRBV7-3 | NA | NA | CASSVARNTGELFF | TGTGCCAGCAGCGTCGCTAGGAACACCGGGGAGCTGTTTTTT
TRBJ2-3 | TRBV7-2 | once | TRBD2 | CASSLGGRGFTDTQYF | TGTGCCAGCAGCTTAGGCGGGCGGGGGTTTACAGATACGCAGTATTTT
TRBJ1-5 | TRBV28 | NA | NA | CASRAGNQPQHF | TGTGCCAGCAGGGCCGGCAATCAGCCCCAGCATTTT
TRBJ1-1 | TRBV30 | NA | TRBD1 | CAWDRGRVQAFF | TGTGCCTGGGACAGGGGGCGCGTCCAAGCTTTCTTT
TRBJ1-5 | TRBV2 | NA | NA | CASSGSGGPGTQPQHF | TGTGCCAGCAGTGGTAGCGGAGGGCCGGGGACCCAGCCCCAGCATTTT
TRBJ2-1 | TRBV11-2 | NA | TRBD2 | CASSQGAGGRYNEQFF | TGTGCCAGCAGCCAGGGTGCGGGGGGACGTTACAATGAGCAGTTCTTC
TRBJ2-1 | TRBV6-2/TRBV6-3 | NA | NA | CASSGLLAPYNEQFF | TGTGCCAGCAGTGGACTACTAGCTCCTTACAATGAGCAGTTCTTC
TRBJ1-4 | TRBV5-1 | few | TRBD1 | CASSPGQANEKLFF | TGCGCCAGCAGCCCCGGACAGGCTAATGAAAAACTGTTTTTT
TRBJ1-1 | TRBV19 | NA | NA | CASSINSAATEAFF | TGTGCCAGTAGTATAAATAGTGCGGCCACTGAAGCTTTCTTT
TRBJ1-1 | TRBV30 | NA | TRBD1 | CAWLDRRSPTEAFF | TGTGCCTGGTTGGACAGGCGGAGCCCCACTGAAGCTTTCTTT
TRBJ2-2 | TRBV6-6 | NA | NA | CASKSPRSRNTGELFF | TGTGCCAGCAAATCCCCCCGATCCAGAAACACCGGGGAGCTGTTTTTT
TRBJ1-2 | TRBV28 | NA | TRBD1 | CASSSTGGYYGGYTF | TGTGCCAGCAGTTCCACAGGGGGTTATTATGGTGGCTACACCTTC
TRBJ1-5 | TRBV27 | once | NA | CASSLFRTGNQPQHF | TGTGCCAGCAGTTTATTCCGGACGGGGAATCAGCCCCAGCATTTT